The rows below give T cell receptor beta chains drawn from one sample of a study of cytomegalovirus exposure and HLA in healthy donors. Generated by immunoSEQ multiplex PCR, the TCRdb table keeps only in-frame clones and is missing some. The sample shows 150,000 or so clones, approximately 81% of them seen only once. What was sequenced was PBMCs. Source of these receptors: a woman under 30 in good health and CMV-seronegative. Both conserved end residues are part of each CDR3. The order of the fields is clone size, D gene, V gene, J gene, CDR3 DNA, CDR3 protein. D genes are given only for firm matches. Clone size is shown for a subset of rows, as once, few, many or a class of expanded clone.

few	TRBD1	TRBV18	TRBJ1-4	TGTGCCAGCTCACCAGTTACAGGGGTCTATGCTGAAAAACTGTTTTTT	CASSPVTGVYAEKLFF
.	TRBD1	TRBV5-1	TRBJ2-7	TGCGCCAGCAGCGCCCGGGACAGGGGTGGGGGCGAGCAGTACTTC	CASSARDRGGGEQYF
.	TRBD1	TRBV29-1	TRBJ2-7	TGCAGCGTAGAGACAGGGGAAGAGTACGAGCAGTACTTC	CSVETGEEYEQYF
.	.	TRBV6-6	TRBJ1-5	TGTGCCAGCAGTCCACAGGGAAGCAATCAGCCCCAGCATTTT	CASSPQGSNQPQHF
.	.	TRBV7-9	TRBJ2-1	TGTGCCAGCAGCCCTGGTCGGGAGTTAAGAGACAATGAGCAGTTCTTC	CASSPGRELRDNEQFF
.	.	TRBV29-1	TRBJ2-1	TGCAGCGTTGAACGACAGGAATCCTACAATGAGCAGTTCTTC	CSVERQESYNEQFF
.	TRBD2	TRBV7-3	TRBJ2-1	TGTGCCAGCAGCTCGGTGGGGGGACTAACCTACAATGAGCAGTTCTTC	CASSSVGGLTYNEQFF
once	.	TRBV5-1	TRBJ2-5	TGCGCCAGCAGCCCGGCAGGTATTTCAAAAGAGACCCAGTACTTC	CASSPAGISKETQYF
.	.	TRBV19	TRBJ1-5	TGTGCCACACGGACCGGGACTGGGGACTATAGCAATCAGCCCCAGCATTTT	CATRTGTGDYSNQPQHF
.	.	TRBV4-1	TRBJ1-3	TGCGCCAGCAGCCAAGAGGGCTTCTCTGGAAACACCATATATTTT	CASSQEGFSGNTIYF
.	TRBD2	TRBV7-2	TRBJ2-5	TGTGCCAGCAGCTCCCCTAGCGGGGGGTGGGGAGAGACCCAGTACTTC	CASSSPSGGWGETQYF
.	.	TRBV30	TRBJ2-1	TGTGCCTGGAGACGCCGAGGCTCCTACAATGAGCAGTTCTTC	CAWRRRGSYNEQFF
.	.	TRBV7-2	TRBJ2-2	TGTGCCAGCAGCCGGCAGGCGGGGAGCAACACCGGGGAGCTGTTTTTT	CASSRQAGSNTGELFF
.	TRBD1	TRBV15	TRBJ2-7	TGTGCCACCAGCAGAGGCAGGACAGGGGTTTTCAACGAGCAGTACTTC	CATSRGRTGVFNEQYF